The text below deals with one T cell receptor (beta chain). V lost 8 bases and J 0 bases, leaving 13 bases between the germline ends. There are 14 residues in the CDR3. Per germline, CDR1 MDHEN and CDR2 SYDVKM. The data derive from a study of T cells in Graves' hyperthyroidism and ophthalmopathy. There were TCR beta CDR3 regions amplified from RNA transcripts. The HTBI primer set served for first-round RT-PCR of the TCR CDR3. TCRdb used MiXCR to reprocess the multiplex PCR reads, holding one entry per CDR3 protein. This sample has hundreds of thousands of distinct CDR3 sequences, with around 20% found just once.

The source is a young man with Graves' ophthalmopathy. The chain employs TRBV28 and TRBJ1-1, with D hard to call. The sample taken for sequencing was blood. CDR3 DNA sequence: TGTGCCAGCGGCGGACTCATCATGAACACTGAAGCTTTCTTT. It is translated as CASGGLIMNTEAFF.